This TCR beta chain appears in the sequencing data of a study of T cell responses to AZD1222 COVID-19 vaccine (dated by TCRdb to the early 2020s). General notes on the study: TCR sequencing was performed for fewer than 250 trial participants, of whom around 210 were given two doses of AZD1222 and approximately 25 were given two doses of MenACWY control vaccine. Trial participants were enrolled by age into 18-55, 56-69 and 70-plus year subgroups, with around 140, 26 and 57 TCR-sequenced participants respectively.

Of note for this clone: Its antigen is still unknown. Base qualities are not recorded, but no much larger clone differs from it by a single base.

The CDR3 regions of human TCRbeta chains were subjected to immunosequencing. The published analysis was carried out like this. TCRs in the repertoires were compared against a reference library of SARS-CoV-2-specific TCRs that had been generated with the MIRA antigen-specificity platform. Breadth was defined as the fraction of unique TCRs that were SARS-CoV-2-associated, and depth was defined as the fraction of total T cells that were SARS-CoV-2-associated. Each spike-specific TCR was assigned to its reactive spike region and to a CD4 or CD8 class using the MIRA data. Log10-transformed breadth and depth values were compared by one-way ANOVA with Sidak's multiple comparisons tests. This immuneACCESS table, as held by TCRdb, lists in-frame sequences with V and J called but not all clones. Of the missing ones, under half trace to an unresolved V gene in checked studies; the others have no known cause. V and J calls and clone size are those listed in that table; D and trimming were worked out from the DNA. This sample has tens of thousands of clones in its table, and roughly 84% of those were observed once. 15% to 20% of the sample rests with the top ten.

The meaning of the sample's time point label: about 28 days (+/-7) after the second vaccine dose. AZD1222 recipients whose second dose came at about 4 weeks and those whose second dose came at about 12 weeks were combined into one group, since spike-specific TCR depth and breadth did not differ between the two schedules. Samples from vaccinated people were obtained from the UK trials COV001 and COV002, which included a single-blind randomized controlled phase 2/3 trial of AZD1222 (ChAdOx1 nCoV-19) in healthy adults. For TCRbeta chain sequencing, PBMC samples from trial participants were taken at day 0 and at day 28 after the second dose. The CDR3 spans 15 residues, from the cysteine through the phenylalanine. Here the CDR3 DNA is all that survives: 45 bases in frame from base 1. Unmatched junction bases come to 7, with V trimmed by 8 bases and J by 1 base. According to the germline V gene, CDR1 reads ENHRY and CDR2 reads SYGVKD.

The paper's findings and limits, for the study overall: Participants were mostly white British and included more females than males, and it was suggested by the authors that clonal diversity may have been underestimated. Only five to seven AZD1222 recipients were SARS-CoV-2 seropositive at baseline, limiting conclusions about previously exposed vaccinees. Epitopes outside the regions mutated in the B.1.351 and B.1.1.7 variants were reportedly recognized by nearly half of the unique spike-specific TCRs. The 56-69-year group was small, and its depth increase did not reach significance, likely because of low power. Spike-specific TCR breadth and depth rose significantly after two AZD1222 doses compared with day 0 and with MenACWY recipients. Because no day 14 peak-response samples were available, repertoires were characterized only after the peak T cell response. Vaccine-associated CD4 TCRs spanned the whole spike protein, with dominant responses in regions 160-218 and 743-854.

The V and J genes are TRBV10-3 and TRBJ2-2; TRBD2 aligns with 7 central bases. The sequences come from peripheral blood, collected 28 days after the second AZD1222 dose. The TCR comes from an adult who received the AZD1222 COVID-19 vaccine. The DNA sequence is given as TGTGCCATCCTTAACGGGGGGTTGAACACCGGGGAGCTGTTTTTT. This codes for CAILNGGLNTGELFF.